These T cell receptor beta chains were read from a single sample in a study of regulatory T cells in long-lasting Graves disease. A single record per CDR3 protein comes from TCRdb applying MiXCR to the multiplex PCR reads. This table holds about 470,000 distinct CDR3 sequences, under 25% found once. The sequencing here drew on peripheral blood mononuclear cells (PBMCs), taken when the disease was refractory, from a patient treated with antithyroid drugs. These receptors all stem from a female donor with Graves disease. Both conserved end residues are part of each CDR3. Fields, in order: CDR3 protein, CDR3 DNA, V gene, D gene, J gene, clone size. A D gene is named only where the DNA matches it firmly. Clone size is given for some rows only: seen once, a few or many times, or a class if the clone is expanded.

CASSREGNYGYTF,TGTGCCAGCAGCCGAGAAGGGAACTATGGCTACACCTTC,TRBV27,NA,TRBJ1-2,many
CASSEGTSGTYEQYF,TGCGCCAGCAGTGAGGGGACTAGCGGTACCTACGAGCAGTACTTC,TRBV9,TRBD2,TRBJ2-7,many
CSVITGVETQYF,TGCAGCGTGATTACTGGGGTAGAGACCCAGTACTTC,TRBV29-1,NA,TRBJ2-5,NA
CASSFQGQGPTGELFF,TGCGCCAGCAGCTTTCAAGGACAGGGTCCCACCGGGGAGCTGTTTTTT,TRBV5-1,TRBD1,TRBJ2-2,NA
CASRESGHFANTIYF,TGTGCCAGCAGGGAATCTGGACATTTTGCGAACACCATATATTTT,TRBV28,NA,TRBJ1-3,many
CASSTGTSAYEQYF,TGTGCCAGCAGCACCGGGACATCCGCCTACGAGCAGTACTTC,TRBV6-1,NA,TRBJ2-7,few
CASSLGRDTNSPLHF,TGCGCCAGCAGCTTGGGTAGGGACACAAATTCACCCCTCCACTTT,TRBV5-1,NA,TRBJ1-6,NA
CASSLVKKDSPLHF,TGTGCCAGCAGTTTAGTTAAGAAGGATTCACCCCTCCACTTT,TRBV28,NA,TRBJ1-6,many
CASSLAPDSKLFF,TGTGCCAGCTCACTTGCACCGGATTCAAAACTGTTTTTT,TRBV18,NA,TRBJ1-4,many
CSARRRLAGEETQYF,TGCAGTGCTAGGCGTCGACTAGCGGGAGAAGAGACCCAGTACTTC,TRBV20-1,TRBD2,TRBJ2-5,many
CASSFSGFMAGELFF,TGTGCCAGCAGTTTTTCAGGCTTTATGGCCGGGGAGCTGTTTTTT,TRBV12-3/TRBV12-4,NA,TRBJ2-2,many
CAISRSGTPEPNTEAFF,TGTGCCATCAGTAGATCCGGGACACCCGAACCGAACACTGAAGCTTTCTTT,TRBV10-3,NA,TRBJ1-1,many
CASSLRGLGTEAFF,TGTGCCAGCAGTTTAAGGGGGTTGGGCACTGAAGCTTTCTTT,TRBV28,NA,TRBJ1-1,many
CAWTANTGELFF,TGTGCCTGGACAGCGAACACCGGGGAGCTGTTTTTT,TRBV30,NA,TRBJ2-2,few
CASTRGQGYEQYF,TGTGCCAGCACTCGTGGGCAGGGCTACGAGCAGTACTTC,TRBV11-2,NA,TRBJ2-7,many
CASSLGGLAEPYEQYF,TGTGCCAGCAGCTTAGGGGGACTAGCGGAGCCCTACGAGCAGTACTTC,TRBV7-2,TRBD2,TRBJ2-7,few
CASSDPGQGEETQYF,TGTGCCAGCAGTGACCCGGGACAGGGCGAAGAGACCCAGTACTTC,TRBV6-1,TRBD1,TRBJ2-5,many
CASSLRGVSYEQYF,TGTGCCAGCAGTCTACGGGGGGTCAGCTACGAGCAGTACTTC,TRBV6-1,TRBD2,TRBJ2-7,NA
CAIWTVGYEQYF,TGTGCCATCTGGACGGTAGGCTACGAGCAGTACTTC,TRBV10-3,NA,TRBJ2-7,NA
CASSWATPGELFF,TGTGCCAGCAGTTGGGCTACCCCCGGGGAGCTGTTTTTT,TRBV12-3/TRBV12-4,NA,TRBJ2-2,NA
CSATHWTDRGYGYTF,TGCAGTGCTACCCATTGGACAGATCGCGGCTATGGCTACACCTTC,TRBV20-1,NA,TRBJ1-2,many
CASRERVGNNQPQHF,TGTGCCAGCCGGGAGAGGGTGGGAAACAATCAGCCCCAGCATTTT,TRBV6-1,NA,TRBJ1-5,many
CASSFRGPRGEQYF,TGTGCCAGCAGCTTTCGGGGTCCCCGGGGCGAGCAGTACTTC,TRBV7-8,NA,TRBJ2-7,many
CASSHLPGTGGQNIQYF,TGTGCCAGCAGTCACCTTCCTGGGACAGGGGGCCAAAACATTCAGTACTTC,TRBV28,TRBD1,TRBJ2-4,NA
CSARDQGDYSNQPQHF,TGCAGTGCTAGAGATCAAGGGGATTATAGCAATCAGCCCCAGCATTTT,TRBV20-1,NA,TRBJ1-5,NA
CASSFTGGWETQYF,TGCGCCAGCAGCTTCACAGGGGGCTGGGAGACCCAGTACTTC,TRBV5-1,TRBD1,TRBJ2-5,NA
CAGGGKARDTQYF,TGTGCCGGAGGAGGTAAAGCACGCGATACGCAGTATTTT,TRBV6-1,NA,TRBJ2-3,NA
CASSLQGGRTEAFF,TGTGCCAGCAGCTTACAGGGTGGGCGCACTGAAGCTTTCTTT,TRBV7-6,NA,TRBJ1-1,few
CASSADWELFF,TGTGCCAGCAGTGCTGACTGGGAGCTGTTTTTT,TRBV6-1,NA,TRBJ2-2,few
CASSLGQGIYEQYF,TGTGCCAGCAGCTTGGGACAGGGAATCTACGAGCAGTACTTC,TRBV11-1,TRBD1,TRBJ2-7,many
CASTAGGDYGYTF,TGTGCCAGCACAGCCGGAGGGGACTATGGCTACACCTTC,TRBV6-1,NA,TRBJ1-2,many
CASSLNQGADTEAFF,TGTGCCAGCAGCTTAAATCAGGGGGCTGACACTGAAGCTTTCTTT,TRBV11-1,TRBD1,TRBJ1-1,many
CSASRHATLFNEQFF,TGCAGTGCTTCCAGACATGCCACACTTTTCAATGAGCAGTTCTTC,TRBV20-1,NA,TRBJ2-1,NA
CTLRSSGTYEQYF,TGTACCCTTAGGAGTAGCGGGACCTACGAGCAGTACTTC,TRBV6-1,TRBD2,TRBJ2-7,NA
CASSVGTVQETQYF,TGTGCCAGCAGCGTGGGGACAGTGCAAGAGACCCAGTACTTC,TRBV11-1,TRBD1,TRBJ2-5,many
CASLATGSGANVLTF,TGTGCCAGCTTGGCAACAGGGTCTGGGGCCAACGTCCTGACTTTC,TRBV2,NA,TRBJ2-6,NA
CASTTGTGRFYGYTF,TGTGCCAGCACAACCGGGACAGGGCGCTTCTATGGCTACACCTTC,TRBV28,TRBD1,TRBJ1-2,many
CASSLEVGTGRRGSPLHF,TGTGCCAGCAGTTTAGAGGTGGGGACAGGACGTAGGGGGTCACCCCTCCACTTT,TRBV12-3/TRBV12-4,TRBD1,TRBJ1-6,many
CASRVGGSYEQYF,TGTGCCAGCAGGGTGGGCGGCTCCTACGAGCAGTACTTC,TRBV27,NA,TRBJ2-7,NA
CSVDFGNYYEQYF,TGCAGCGTTGACTTTGGGAACTACTACGAGCAGTACTTC,TRBV29-1,NA,TRBJ2-7,NA
CASSLEGVPYEQYF,TGTGCCAGCAGCTTAGAGGGAGTACCCTACGAGCAGTACTTC,TRBV13,NA,TRBJ2-7,few
CSAGSDATNEKLFF,TGCAGTGCTGGATCAGATGCAACTAATGAAAAACTGTTTTTT,TRBV20-1,NA,TRBJ1-4,NA
CASSRKSGGTGSPQETQYF,TGTGCCAGTAGTAGGAAGAGCGGAGGGACAGGGTCTCCCCAAGAGACCCAGTACTTC,TRBV19,TRBD1,TRBJ2-5,NA
CASSLEREYNEQFF,TGTGCCAGCAGCCTCGAGCGGGAGTACAATGAGCAGTTCTTC,TRBV3-1,TRBD2,TRBJ2-1,few
CASSYPMGRPNGYEQYF,TGTGCCAGCAGTTACCCAATGGGACGACCGAATGGCTACGAGCAGTACTTC,TRBV6-2/TRBV6-3,NA,TRBJ2-7,NA
CASSHTGTGDYGYTF,TGTGCCAGCAGCCATACCGGGACAGGGGATTATGGCTACACCTTC,TRBV7-9,TRBD1,TRBJ1-2,NA
CASRNEGLDYGYTF,TGCGCCAGCAGGAATGAGGGTCTGGACTATGGCTACACCTTC,TRBV5-1,NA,TRBJ1-2,many
CASSTAQGFEQYF,TGTGCCAGCAGTACCGCACAGGGGTTCGAGCAGTACTTC,TRBV12-3/TRBV12-4,TRBD1,TRBJ2-7,few
CASRKNTGELFF,TGTGCCAGCAGGAAAAACACCGGGGAGCTGTTTTTT,TRBV25-1,NA,TRBJ2-2,few